Each of the 26 T cell receptor beta chains below was sequenced from the same sample in a study of T cells after yellow fever vaccination. TCRdb ran MiXCR on the 5' RACE reads and lists one entry per CDR3 protein. The sample contains roughly 340,000 distinct CDR3 sequences, almost 4% of which appear only once. Here the sequenced sample was PBMCs, taken 5 days after the yellow fever booster vaccination. Every receptor here comes from a man aged 18 to 30 who received the YFV17D yellow fever vaccine.

In this sample, this clonotype turned up many times. This chain links TRBV5-4 with TRBJ2-1; the match to TRBD1 covers 7 bases. Germline V lookup: CDR1 SGHNT, CDR2 YYREEE (reference sequence). This CDR3 comprises 13 residues. V trimming: 0 bases; J trimming: 8 bases; junction bases outside the gene matches: 2. The CDR3 bases are TGTGCCAGCAGCTTGGTAGGGGGCGATGAGCAGTTCTTC. Its translation is CASSLVGGDEQFF.

This rearrangement joins TRBV29-1 to TRBJ2-7; tentatively, D is TRBD2 (6 bases). Trimming took 5 bases from V and 2 from J, leaving 19 bases between them. This CDR3 contains 15 residues. Germline CDR1 and CDR2: SQVTM and ANQGSEA. The CDR3 nucleotides read TGCAGCGTTACGGGGCTCCTGGCGGGGACCTACGAGCAGTACTTC. This encodes CSVTGLLAGTYEQYF.

This clonotype came up many times. The V and J genes are TRBV11-1 and TRBJ2-5, with a tentative D call TRBD2 (5 bases). Germline CDR1 is SGHAT and CDR2 is FQDESV (reference sequence). CDR3 size: 14 residues. Trimming stripped 2 bases from V and 4 bases from J, with 11 bases between. CDR3 bases: TGTGCCAGCAGCTTAACTCTAGCTGCAGAGACCCAGTACTTC. This gives the protein CASSLTLAAETQYF.

The J gene is TRBJ2-5, the V gene TRBV7-9, with D possibly called TRBD1 or TRBD2 (5 bases each). The V end was cut by 5 bases, the J end by 5 bases, with 18 bases between. CDR1 is SEHNR, CDR2 FQNEAQ, per germline (reference sequence). CDR3 size: 15 residues. CDR3 bases: TGTGCCAGCAGCCCCGGCGGAGAGGGGCCCGAGACCCAGTACTTC. Its protein is CASSPGGEGPETQYF.

This rearrangement joins TRBV29-1 to TRBJ2-7; TRBD1 agrees at 10 bases. Germline V gene sequence: CDR1 SQVTM, CDR2 ANQGSEA. J was trimmed by 5 bases and V by 7 bases; bases with no gene match: 14. This CDR3 comprises 15 residues. In DNA form, the CDR3 reads TGCAGCGCAATACCGAGGACAGGGGGATTCCACGAGCAGTACTTC. Amino acids: CSAIPRTGGFHEQYF.

This clonotype was recorded a few times. The V gene is TRBV12-3 or TRBV12-4, the J gene TRBJ2-5; tentative D call: TRBD1 (6 bases). V lost 3 bases, J lost 2 bases, and 16 bases lay in between. This CDR3 is 16 amino acids long. The CDR3 DNA reads TGTGCCAGCAGTTTGGGTGGGGGCGGCCGACAAGAGACCCAGTACTTC. This codes for CASSLGGGGRQETQYF.

CDR3 sequence (DNA): TGTGCCAGCAGTGACTTCACAGGGGGCGTGGAGACCCAGTACTTC. Translation: CASSDFTGGVETQYF. The V gene is TRBV25-1, the J gene TRBJ2-5, with 9 bases lining up with TRBD1. Germline trimming cut 3 bases from V and 5 bases from J; bases unmatched to any gene: 7. Germline CDR1 reads MGHDK; CDR2 reads SYGVNS. The CDR3 spans 15 residues.

This clonotype was detected a few times. The chain combines TRBV12-3 or TRBV12-4 with TRBJ1-1; D gene ambiguous. The CDR3 covers 15 residues. The germline V and J ends were trimmed by 5 bases and 1 base, with 14 bases remaining between them. The CDR3 nucleotides are TGTGCCAGCAGTCCCGGTGGCGGTTCGAACACTGAAGCTTTCTTT. This translates into CASSPGGGSNTEAFF.

This clonotype was found a few times. The CDR3 spells CASSPGQETRYGYTF. CDR3 sequence (DNA): TGTGCCAGCAGCCCGGGACAGGAAACGCGCTATGGCTACACCTTC. This chain uses TRBV7-2 with TRBJ1-2; 8 positions match TRBD1. V lost 5 bases and J lost 4; bases outside the gene matches: 9. Germline values: CDR1 SGHTA, CDR2 FQGNSA. The CDR3 is 15 amino acids.

This clonotype was seen a few times. The rearrangement links TRBV6-5 to TRBJ1-1, with D tentatively TRBD1 (6 bases). The CDR3 has 12 amino acids. CDR1 is MNHEY, CDR2 SVGAGI, per germline. With 7 bases removed from V and 9 bases from J, the gap between germline ends came to 15 bases. The CDR3 sequence: CASTATGNKAFF. As DNA, the CDR3 is TGTGCCAGCACCGCGACAGGCAACAAAGCTTTCTTT.

This rearrangement joins TRBV12-3 or TRBV12-4 to TRBJ1-2; D is unresolved. This CDR3 region has 15 residues. The ends were cut back, 7 bases at V and 4 bases at J, with 19 bases in the middle. The CDR3 DNA reads TGTGCCAGCACTCACACCCGCCTTTTGCGCTATGGCTACACCTTC. Encoded protein: CASTHTRLLRYGYTF.

This clonotype has only a few counts. V and J are TRBV20-1 and TRBJ2-7; D possibly corresponds to TRBD2 (5 bases). Trimming stripped 2 bases from V and 3 bases from J, with 14 bases between. Germline CDR1 DFQATT, CDR2 SNEGSKA (reference sequence). The CDR3 runs 14 residues. DNA for the CDR3: TGCAGTGCTAGATCTGAGGGATTCATCTACGAGCAGTACGTC. Translating gives CSARSEGFIYEQYV.

The gene calls are TRBV11-2 and TRBJ2-7; a weak D match, TRBD2 (5 bases). Trimming took off 0 bases at V and 9 bases at J, with 15 bases between the two ends. The CDR3 runs to 14 residues. Germline V gene data show CDR1 as SGHAT and CDR2 as FQNNGV. The CDR3 sequence: CASSLERTVAGQYV. Here the CDR3 DNA reads TGTGCCAGCAGCTTAGAGCGGACGGTTGCGGGGCAGTACGTC.

This clonotype has a handful of counts. J is TRBJ2-7 and V is TRBV28; D is perhaps TRBD2 (6 bases). Between the trimmed V and J ends, which lost 7 bases and 1 base, there was a span of 14 bases. Germline CDR1 is MDHEN and CDR2 is SYDVKM. This CDR3 contains 14 residues. The CDR3 DNA follows: TGTGCCAGCAACTCACCCGGGACTTCCTACGAGCAGTACTTC. Protein sequence: CASNSPGTSYEQYF.

This clonotype was counted only a few times. This chain links TRBV5-6 with TRBJ2-5; the D is unclear. The length of the CDR3 is 13 residues. Germline values: CDR1 SGHDT, CDR2 YYEEEE. V was pared by 4 bases and J by 4 bases, with 11 bases between. The CDR3 nucleotides are TGTGCCAGCAGCCCGCCCTGGACAGAGACCCAGTACTTC. This translates into CASSPPWTETQYF.

A few counts support this clonotype. The chain has TRBV7-3 and TRBJ1-6, with D maybe TRBD1 (6 bases). Trimming stripped 5 bases from V and 5 bases from J, with 10 bases between. Germline CDR1 SGHTA, CDR2 FQGTGA. The CDR3 totals 14 residues. The CDR3 loop is CASSLYRDNSPLHF. For the CDR3, the DNA is TGTGCCAGCAGCCTATACAGGGATAATTCACCCCTCCACTTT.

This clonotype was counted at least ten times. The chain recombines TRBV6-2 or TRBV6-3 with TRBJ1-5; 11 nucleotides agree with TRBD1. There are 16 residues in the CDR3. Per germline, CDR1 MNHEY and CDR2 SVGEGT. The V gene end was trimmed by 6 bases and the J gene end by 1 base; junction bases not matched to a gene: 5. The CDR3 is CASRGQGARSNQPQHF. DNA for the CDR3: TGTGCCAGCAGAGGACAGGGGGCGCGGAGCAATCAGCCCCAGCATTTT.

This chain connects TRBV11-2 to TRBJ2-4; 8 bases are shared with TRBD2. Germline trimming cut 6 bases from V and 0 bases from J; bases unmatched to any gene: 13. Germline V gives CDR1 SGHAT, CDR2 FQNNGV. This CDR3 comprises 18 residues. This CDR3 reads CASSKGLAGTLAKNIQYF. The CDR3 DNA sequence: TGTGCCAGCAGTAAAGGACTAGCCGGGACGCTAGCCAAAAACATTCAGTACTTC.

At least ten counts were recorded for this clonotype. The chain is built from TRBV7-9 and TRBJ1-5; perhaps TRBD1 as D (5 bases). Trimming left V 3 bases short and J 7 bases short, with 13 bases between. Per germline, CDR1 SEHNR and CDR2 FQNEAQ (reference sequence). The CDR3 spans 14 residues. The CDR3 spells CASSFSEGYQPQHF. The CDR3 DNA reads as TGTGCCAGCAGCTTTTCAGAGGGGTACCAGCCCCAGCATTTT.

This clonotype was observed a few times. J is TRBJ2-1 and V is TRBV4-3; 11 bases align to TRBD1. The V gene end was trimmed by 4 bases and the J gene end by 1 base; junction bases not matched to a gene: 9. Looked up from germline, CDR1 is LGHNA and CDR2 is YSLEER. The CDR3 contains 18 residues. The CDR3, as DNA: TGCGCCAGCAGCCCCTGGGAGGGACAGGGGGATTCCTACAATGAGCAGTTCTTC. Its protein is CASSPWEGQGDSYNEQFF.

This clonotype was seen repeatedly, ten times or more. In DNA form, the CDR3 reads TGCGCCAGCAGCTTAAACGCGGGGGCCTACGAGCAGTACGTC. Translating gives CASSLNAGAYEQYV. The chain couples TRBV5-1 to TRBJ2-7; 7 bases agree with TRBD2. This CDR3 comprises 14 residues. The V and J ends lost 2 bases and 2 bases, in that order; junction bases with no gene match: 4. Germline loops: CDR1 SGHRS, CDR2 YFSETQ.

The chain's CDR3 is CASSAGLGGAFHEQYF. In DNA form, the CDR3 reads TGTGCCAGCAGCGCCGGCCTGGGGGGGGCCTTCCACGAGCAGTACTTC. This chain joins TRBV7-2 and TRBJ2-7, with a tentative D call TRBD2 (7 bases). Germline V gene sequence: CDR1 SGHTA, CDR2 FQGNSA. The CDR3 spans 16 residues. V dropped 5 bases and J dropped 5 bases, with 22 bases sitting between them.

This clonotype was recorded at least ten times. The chain has TRBV20-1 and TRBJ2-3; D unresolved. CDR3 length equals 15 residues. V lost 6 bases, J lost 3 bases, and 19 bases lay in between. Germline V CDR1 and CDR2: DFQATT, SNEGSKA (reference sequence). The CDR3 region is CSALRTPHATDTQYF. The CDR3 DNA reads as TGCAGTGCCCTACGGACGCCACACGCAACAGATACGCAGTATTTT.

The chain is built from TRBV20-1 and TRBJ2-5, with D unclear. The CDR3 totals 13 residues. The V gene's germline CDR1 is DFQATT and CDR2 SNEGSKA (reference sequence). V lost 2 bases and J 1 base, leaving 8 bases between the germline ends. The CDR3 DNA sequence: TGCAGTGCTAGATCCCAGGTCCAAGAGACCCAGTACTTC. Its protein is CSARSQVQETQYF.

This clonotype was seen a few times. The CDR3 DNA follows: TGCGCCAGCAGCCAAGATACCAACACAGATACGCAGTATTTT. Translating gives CASSQDTNTDTQYF. The V gene is TRBV4-3, the J gene TRBJ2-3; D not resolved. The CDR3 extends over 14 amino acids. The germline V gene has CDR1 LGHNA and CDR2 YSLEER. The germline V and J ends were trimmed by 0 bases and 2 bases, with 6 bases remaining between them.

Here the CDR3 DNA reads TGTGCCAGCAGCGTAGAGTCCAGGGGCAACTATGGCTACACCTTC. The encoded protein is CASSVESRGNYGYTF. This rearrangement joins TRBV9 to TRBJ1-2; maybe TRBD1 (6 bases). The length of the CDR3 is 15 residues. From germline, CDR1 is SGDLS and CDR2 YYNGEE. V was pared by 0 bases and J by 2 bases, with 11 bases between.